These T cell receptor beta chains were read from a single sample in a study of shared clonotypes between healthy human individuals. Clones were sequenced by immunoSEQ multiplex PCR, and TCRdb holds only the in-frame ones, with some missing. The sample contains more than 2 million clones, approximately 94% of which appear only once. The sequencing input was naive CD4+ T cells sorted from blood. The receptors shown here come from a man younger than 30 in good health. The CDR3 runs from the conserved cysteine through the conserved F or W. Each record gives: V gene, J gene, D gene, clone size, CDR3 DNA, CDR3 protein. A D gene is named only where the DNA matches it firmly. A row's size may be missing; if present it is once, few, many or a size class.

TRBV4-3,TRBJ2-7,-,-,TGCGCCAGCAGCCGTCAACAGGGTAGCGACGAGCAGTACTTC,CASSRQQGSDEQYF
TRBV6-5,TRBJ1-2,TRBD1,-,TGTGCCAGCAGTTACTCGGGACAGGGGCTCCGGACTGGCTACACCTTC,CASSYSGQGLRTGYTF
TRBV19,TRBJ1-5,-,-,TGTGCCAGTAGATGGACCGCGGCTAATCAGCCCCAGCATTTT,CASRWTAANQPQHF
TRBV18,TRBJ1-1,TRBD1,-,TGTGCCAGCTCTAGCGTTGGACAGGGGGACGCTTTCTTT,CASSSVGQGDAFF
TRBV5-4,TRBJ2-3,TRBD2,-,TGTGCCAGCAGCTTTGATCTAGCGGGACTTAGCACAGATACGCAGTATTTT,CASSFDLAGLSTDTQYF
TRBV19,TRBJ1-4,-,few,TGTGCCAGTAGTGCCGACGGTGCGGGAGAAAAACTGTTTTTT,CASSADGAGEKLFF
TRBV2,TRBJ2-7,-,-,TGTGCCAGCAGTGATCCGGGTTCCGAGCAGTACTTC,CASSDPGSEQYF
TRBV6-6,TRBJ2-1,-,-,TGTGCCAGCAGTTACGGAACCCCAGGGCTGAGTAATGAGCAGTTCTTC,CASSYGTPGLSNEQFF
TRBV30,TRBJ2-2,-,-,TGTGCCTGGAGTGTTCAAATCACCGGGGAGCTGTTTTTT,CAWSVQITGELFF
TRBV4-3,TRBJ2-1,TRBD2,-,TGCGCCAGCAGCCTTACTAGCGGGGCGGCCGATGAGCAGTTCTTC,CASSLTSGAADEQFF
TRBV5-1,TRBJ2-7,TRBD2,-,TGCGCCAGTCAAGACCGGACTAGCGGGAATAGCGAGCAGTACTTC,CASQDRTSGNSEQYF
TRBV5-1,TRBJ2-1,-,-,TGCGCCAGCAGCCCAGGACACTCGGGTGAGCAGTTCTTC,CASSPGHSGEQFF
TRBV6-1,TRBJ2-3,-,-,TGTGCCAGCAGTGAAGGGCCAGGGGCCACAGATACGCAGTATTTT,CASSEGPGATDTQYF
TRBV10-2,TRBJ2-1,-,-,TGCGCCAGCAGTGATGTGGGGGGTTCCTACAATGAGCAGTTCTTC,CASSDVGGSYNEQFF
TRBV18,TRBJ2-3,-,few,TGTGCCAGCTCACCCCCTAGCACAGATACGCAGTATTTT,CASSPPSTDTQYF
TRBV7-3,TRBJ2-2,-,-,TGTGCCAGCAGCTCTACCGGGGTCACCGGGGAGCTGTTTTTT,CASSSTGVTGELFF
TRBV5-1,TRBJ2-3,-,-,TGCGCCAGCAGCTTCTATATACAGACCACAGATACGCAGTATTTT,CASSFYIQTTDTQYF
TRBV10-1,TRBJ2-1,-,-,TGCGCCAGCAGTGAGTACAAGGATGGAAATGAGCAGTTCTTC,CASSEYKDGNEQFF
TRBV28,TRBJ1-5,TRBD1,-,TGTGCCAGCATGGACAGGGGGGCTCAGCCCCAGCATTTT,CASMDRGAQPQHF
TRBV7-2,TRBJ2-7,TRBD1,-,TGTGCCAGCAGAGATACCGGGACAGGGAACGAGCAGTACTTC,CASRDTGTGNEQYF
TRBV4-1,TRBJ2-7,-,-,TGCGCCAGCAGTCTTGCGGACAGCACCTACGAGCAGTACTTC,CASSLADSTYEQYF
TRBV5-4,TRBJ2-3,TRBD2,-,TGTGCCAGCAGCGACCCGGGGCGGGGGGTCCACACAGATACGCAGTATTTT,CASSDPGRGVHTDTQYF
TRBV25-1,TRBJ2-2,-,-,TGTGCCAGCAGCCCTCGGGTGGCGGGGGCCACAAACACCGGGGAGCTGTTTTTT,CASSPRVAGATNTGELFF
TRBV7-2,TRBJ2-7,TRBD1,-,TGTGCCAGCAGCCCGAGACAGGGAACCTACGAGCAGTACTTC,CASSPRQGTYEQYF
TRBV9,TRBJ2-2,-,-,TGTGCCAGCAGCGTAGATCCGGGTGGGAACACCGGGGAGCTGTTTTTT,CASSVDPGGNTGELFF
TRBV11-2,TRBJ1-6,TRBD1,-,TGTGCCAGCAGCTCGTCGGACAGGGGGTACAATTCACCCCTCCACTTT,CASSSSDRGYNSPLHF
TRBV15,TRBJ2-7,-,-,TGTGCCACCAGCAGAGGAAAGGGGAGCTACGAGCAGTACTTC,CATSRGKGSYEQYF
TRBV2,TRBJ1-4,-,-,TGTGCCAGCAGTTCCGTTGCCGGGGGCGCTAATGAAAAACTGTTTTTT,CASSSVAGGANEKLFF
TRBV23-1,TRBJ2-7,-,-,TGCGCCAGCAAAAACAGCCCCTCCTACGAGCAGTACTTC,CASKNSPSYEQYF
TRBV9,TRBJ2-7,-,-,TGTGCCAGCAGCGTAGCCGGGTTTGGGACGGAGCAGTACTTC,CASSVAGFGTEQYF
TRBV11-1,TRBJ2-5,-,-,TGTGCCAGCAGCTTAGGAGTAAAAGAGACCCAGTACTTC,CASSLGVKETQYF
TRBV7-2,TRBJ2-5,-,-,TGTGCCAGCAGCTCCACATGGTCAGAGACCCAGTACTTC,CASSSTWSETQYF
TRBV6-1,TRBJ2-4,TRBD1,-,TGTGCCAGCAAAACAGGGGGAGGCATTCAGTACTTC,CASKTGGGIQYF
TRBV5-4,TRBJ1-1,-,-,TGTGCCAGCAGCTTGGTCTGGGGATCTGTGTGGAACACTGAAGCTTTCTTT,CASSLVWGSVWNTEAFF
TRBV7-8,TRBJ1-2,TRBD1,-,TGTGCCAGCAGCACTCGGACAGGGACCTATGGCTACACCTTC,CASSTRTGTYGYTF
TRBV27,TRBJ2-7,-,-,TGTGCCAGCATTTGTTCATCTTCCTCCTACGAGCAGTACTTC,CASICSSSSYEQYF
TRBV7-6,TRBJ2-5,-,-,TGTGCCAGCAGCTTTGCCAGTTTGCGGGAGACCCAGTACTTC,CASSFASLRETQYF
TRBV19,TRBJ2-1,TRBD1,-,TGTGCCAGTAGTAGACAGGGAACCTACAATGAGCAGTTCTTC,CASSRQGTYNEQFF
TRBV6-6,TRBJ2-3,-,-,TGTGCCAGCCGGGGTCACACAGATACGCAGTATTTT,CASRGHTDTQYF
TRBV6-5,TRBJ1-2,-,-,TGTGCCAGCAGTTTAAAGGGGATCGGTGGCTACACCTTC,CASSLKGIGGYTF